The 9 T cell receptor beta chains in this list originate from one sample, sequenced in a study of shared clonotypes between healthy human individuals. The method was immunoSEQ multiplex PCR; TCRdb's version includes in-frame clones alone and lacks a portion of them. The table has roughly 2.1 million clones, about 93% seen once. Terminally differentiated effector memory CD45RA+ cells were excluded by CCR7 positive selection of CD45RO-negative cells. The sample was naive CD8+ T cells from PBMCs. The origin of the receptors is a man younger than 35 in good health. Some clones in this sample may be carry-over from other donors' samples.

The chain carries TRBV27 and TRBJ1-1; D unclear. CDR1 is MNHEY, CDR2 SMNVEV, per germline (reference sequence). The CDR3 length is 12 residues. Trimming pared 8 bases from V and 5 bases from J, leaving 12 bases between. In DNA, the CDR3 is TGTGCCAGCGGTCGGATGGGAACTGAAGCTTTCTTT. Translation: CASGRMGTEAFF.

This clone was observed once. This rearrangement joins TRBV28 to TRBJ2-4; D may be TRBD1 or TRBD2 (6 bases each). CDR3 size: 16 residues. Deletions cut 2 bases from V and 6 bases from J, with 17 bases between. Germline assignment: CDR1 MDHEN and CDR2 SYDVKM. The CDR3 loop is CASSLRGRVVGNIQYF. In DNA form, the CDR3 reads TGTGCCAGCAGTTTACGGGGGCGGGTGGTCGGAAACATTCAGTACTTC.

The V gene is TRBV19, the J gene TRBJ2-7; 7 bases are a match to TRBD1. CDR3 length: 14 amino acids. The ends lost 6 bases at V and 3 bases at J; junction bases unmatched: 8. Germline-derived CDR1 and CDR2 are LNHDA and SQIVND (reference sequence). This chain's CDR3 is CASSVRGRHYEQYF. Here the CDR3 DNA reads TGTGCCAGTAGCGTTAGGGGGCGGCACTACGAGCAGTACTTC.

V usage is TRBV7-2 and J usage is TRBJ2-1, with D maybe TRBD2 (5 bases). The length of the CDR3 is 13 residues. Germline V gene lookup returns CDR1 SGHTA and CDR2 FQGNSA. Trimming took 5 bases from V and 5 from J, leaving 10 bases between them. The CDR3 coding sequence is TGTGCCAGCAGCCCCGGACTGCACAATGAGCAGTTCTTC. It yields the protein CASSPGLHNEQFF.

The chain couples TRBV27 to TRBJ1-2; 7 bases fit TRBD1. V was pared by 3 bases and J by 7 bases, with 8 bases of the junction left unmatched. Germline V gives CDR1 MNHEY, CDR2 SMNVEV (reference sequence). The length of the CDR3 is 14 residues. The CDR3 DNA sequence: TGTGCCAGCAGTTTGGAGGGGGCCCCGTTTGGCTACACCTTC. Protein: CASSLEGAPFGYTF.

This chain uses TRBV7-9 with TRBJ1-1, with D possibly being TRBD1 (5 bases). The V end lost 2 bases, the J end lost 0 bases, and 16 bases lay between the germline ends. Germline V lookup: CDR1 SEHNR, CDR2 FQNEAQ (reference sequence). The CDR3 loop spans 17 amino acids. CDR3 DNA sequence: TGTGCCAGCAGCTTATCGGGGCCCCGATTTGTGAACACTGAAGCTTTCTTT. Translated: CASSLSGPRFVNTEAFF.

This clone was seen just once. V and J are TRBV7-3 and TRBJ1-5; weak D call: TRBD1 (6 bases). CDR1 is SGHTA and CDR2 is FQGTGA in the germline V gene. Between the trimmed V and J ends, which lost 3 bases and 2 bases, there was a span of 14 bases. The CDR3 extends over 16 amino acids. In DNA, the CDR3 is TGTGCCAGCAGCTTCCGCCCCCCAGGGGGCAATCAGCCCCAGCATTTT. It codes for CASSFRPPGGNQPQHF.

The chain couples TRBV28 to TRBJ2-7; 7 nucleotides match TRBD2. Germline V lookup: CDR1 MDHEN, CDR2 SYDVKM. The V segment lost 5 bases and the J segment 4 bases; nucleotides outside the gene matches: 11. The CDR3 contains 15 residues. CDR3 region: CASSPFGEGAYEQYF. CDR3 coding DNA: TGTGCCAGCAGTCCCTTCGGGGAGGGTGCTTACGAGCAGTACTTC.

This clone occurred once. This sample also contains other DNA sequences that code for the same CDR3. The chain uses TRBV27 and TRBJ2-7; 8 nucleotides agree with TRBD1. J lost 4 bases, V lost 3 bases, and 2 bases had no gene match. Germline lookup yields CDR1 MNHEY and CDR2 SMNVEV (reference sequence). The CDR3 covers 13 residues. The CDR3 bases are TGTGCCAGCAGTTTTCAGGGGGCTTACGAGCAGTACTTC. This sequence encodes CASSFQGAYEQYF.